Listed here is a single T cell receptor (beta chain). As yet, its antigen is unknown. This sample is part of a study of T cell responses to AZD1222 COVID-19 vaccine. Study observations and caveats: Spike-specific TCR breadth and depth were elevated following two AZD1222 doses. Nearly half of spike-specific TCRs reportedly go after variant regions that carry no mutations.

J gave up 2 bases and V 0 bases, and 7 bases lay outside the gene matches. Per the germline V gene, CDR1 is LGHNA and CDR2 is YSLEER. The CDR3 extends over 17 amino acids. Whether given at about 4 or about 12 weeks, second doses were pooled. TCRdb's copy holds only in-frame clones and misses some; the assay was immunoSEQ multiplex PCR. The repertoire consists of some 130,000 clones, with 80% to 95% occurring once and the leading ten covering 0.9% to 1.4%. The specimen comprised peripheral blood, sampled 28 days after the second AZD1222 dose. The sequence came from an adult who received the AZD1222 COVID-19 vaccine. The chain links TRBV4-3 to TRBJ2-5; 9 nucleotides match TRBD2. The chain's CDR3 is CASSQDAGTSRQETQYF. The DNA of the CDR3 is TGCGCCAGCAGCCAAGACGCGGGGACTAGCAGGCAAGAGACCCAGTACTTC.